In this sample, the clone carrying this T cell receptor beta chain turned up many times. The antigen is undetermined. In TCRdb, the RT-PCR reads were re-called with MiXCR into one record per CDR3 protein. This sample has 550,000 to 800,000 distinct CDR3 sequences, with 15% to 17% found just once. These data belong to a study of response to subunit inactivated influenza vaccine. Overall study findings and caveats: The authors put forward the suggestion that each seasonal influenza vaccination may bring in only a limited number of new T cells.

Germline CDR1 MDHEN, CDR2 SYDVKM. The CDR3 spans 11 residues. Trimming stripped 7 bases from V and 2 bases from J, with 4 bases between. The sequence came from a middle-aged man who received an inactivated influenza vaccine. Sequenced material: PBMCs from blood, taken 11 to 12 days after vaccination. This chain connects TRBV28 to TRBJ2-3, with D uncertain. CDR3 in amino acids: CASKDTDTQYF. In DNA form, the CDR3 reads TGTGCCAGCAAGGACACAGATACGCAGTATTTT.